The rows below give T cell receptor beta chains drawn from one sample of a study of cytomegalovirus exposure and HLA in healthy donors. TCRdb's copy holds only in-frame clones and misses some; the assay was immunoSEQ multiplex PCR. The sample yields under 250,000 clones, roughly 80% seen once. The specimen sequenced was PBMCs. These receptors were collected from a middle-aged man in good health and CMV-seronegative. CDR3s leave out the opening cysteine and the closing phenylalanine or tryptophan. The D gene is left open where the match is weak.

d_gene,v_gene,j_gene,CDR3aa
TRBD2,TRBV11-1,TRBJ2-3,ASSSAWGRATDTQY
TRBD1,TRBV29-1,TRBJ2-2,SVEYPGQGTNTGELF
TRBD2,TRBV28,TRBJ2-4,ASGGGMSKNIQY
TRBD1,TRBV6-4,TRBJ2-3,ASSAGTGVTDTQY
TRBD1,TRBV6-5,TRBJ1-1,ASSYSAGGRGTEAF
TRBD2,TRBV27,TRBJ2-3,ASILRGTTSGRDTQY
TRBD2,TRBV4-1,TRBJ2-7,ASSRGGSYEQY
.,TRBV9,TRBJ2-2,ASSVWLTGELF
TRBD1,TRBV5-1,TRBJ2-2,ASSLPGTGVTGELF
.,TRBV6-6,TRBJ2-7,ASSLQGTGEQY
TRBD2,TRBV7-2,TRBJ2-1,ASSPGRHYNEQF
.,TRBV7-9,.,ASSVGASYEQY
.,TRBV5-1,TRBJ1-2,ASSPSDSLYGYT
TRBD2,TRBV9,TRBJ2-2,ASSPGGGGELF
TRBD1,TRBV5-5,TRBJ2-7,ASSLDGQVYEQY
.,TRBV7-9,TRBJ1-1,ASSSAGTEAF
TRBD2,TRBV28,.,ASLSGTRAYEQY
.,TRBV5-5,TRBJ2-6,ASSLVLGSGANVLT
TRBD1,TRBV6-1,TRBJ2-7,ASSDRGSYEQY
TRBD2,TRBV4-2,TRBJ2-2,ASSQDLLAGAAGELF
.,TRBV30,TRBJ1-6,AWSVSGSSYNSPLH
.,TRBV10-1,TRBJ2-2,ASSGGRGASGELF
TRBD1,TRBV30,TRBJ1-1,AWVRTGLNTEAF
TRBD2,TRBV7-2,TRBJ2-2,ASRSGTTGELF
TRBD2,TRBV5-4,TRBJ2-5,ASSRTSGRLQETQY
TRBD2,TRBV11-1,TRBJ2-1,ASSRTSGRLDEQF
.,TRBV2,TRBJ1-5,ASSGVSGASNQPQH
TRBD1,TRBV11-3,TRBJ1-2,ASSLEGQAGANYGYT
.,TRBV4-1,TRBJ2-7,ASTSDRTAHEQY
TRBD2,TRBV2,TRBJ2-3,ASRATSGSTDTQY
.,TRBV10-3,TRBJ1-1,AISNGLLNTEAF
TRBD1,TRBV25-1,TRBJ2-2,ASQGAGTGELF
.,TRBV2,TRBJ1-1,ASSDGVNAF
TRBD1,TRBV7-3,TRBJ2-3,ASSLGQGADTQY
.,TRBV9,TRBJ1-2,ASSDDRGGYT
TRBD1,TRBV7-8,TRBJ2-7,ASSPGQGGNYEQY
.,TRBV30,TRBJ2-2,AWSVLIGELF
.,TRBV9,TRBJ1-1,ASSPHDRATEAF
TRBD2,TRBV9,TRBJ2-1,ASSVTTGTSGRAEQF
.,TRBV6-1,TRBJ1-5,ASSASGSGQPQH
TRBD2,TRBV19,TRBJ2-7,ASSISSGSSYEQY
.,TRBV15,TRBJ1-5,ATSRGWPGGNQPQH
TRBD2,TRBV28,TRBJ2-7,ASSLETSGPHEQY
TRBD1,TRBV6-5,TRBJ1-4,ASSETGGGEKLF
TRBD2,TRBV28,TRBJ2-7,ASNSGGSTPYEQY
.,TRBV6-5,TRBJ1-2,ASSSLLDSTNYGYT
TRBD1,TRBV18,TRBJ1-1,ASSQDTGVGAEAF
.,TRBV6-5,TRBJ2-7,ASGRGPYEQY
TRBD2,TRBV30,TRBJ2-1,AWEPLAGNYNEQF
.,TRBV27,TRBJ2-3,ASSLAGSLGSDTQY
.,TRBV18,TRBJ2-7,ASSPPSRPEQY